This entry is about one TCR beta chain. The record originates from a study of blood T cell repertoires in COVID-19. The V and J ends lost 3 bases and 0 bases, in that order; junction bases with no gene match: 8. CDR3 size: 18 residues. Looked up from germline, CDR1 is DFQATT and CDR2 is SNEGSKA (reference sequence). Sequencing was performed with immunoSEQ multiplex PCR; in TCRdb, only in-frame clones are kept and a portion is missing. The sample lists about 100,000 clones; 70% to 90% were seen once. This receptor was taken from a woman aged 45 to 65 who had recovered from COVID-19. This chain joins TRBV20-1 and TRBJ1-6; 10 bases are a match to TRBD1. Sequencing was performed on PBMCs or T cells enriched from blood (not recorded which). CDR3 sequence (DNA): TGCAGTGCTAGTGCCGGGACAGGGGCGAGCTCCTATAATTCACCCCTCCACTTT. Translating gives CSASAGTGASSYNSPLHF.